This T cell receptor (beta chain) was found in a study of radiotherapy plus CTLA-4 blockade in lung cancer. Background on the study: Objective responses were recorded in over 15% of patients, with disease control recorded in 25% to 35%.

Study observations and caveats: Clones of tumor-derived TCRs expanded in blood after radiotherapy plus ipilimumab. Strongest reported response predictors: early blood clone changes and post-radiation interferon-beta.

The repertoire was sequenced with immunoSEQ multiplex PCR; TCRdb's copy has only in-frame clones and lacks some. The table has some 50,000 clones, approximately 76% seen once. Comment on this clone: What it binds is unknown.

The CDR3 covers 13 residues. V lost 4 bases, J lost 7 bases, and 11 bases lay in between. In germline, CDR1 is KGHSH, CDR2 LQKENI. The chain uses TRBV18 and TRBJ2-1, with no clear D. The sample consisted of peripheral blood, taken from a patient treated with radiotherapy plus ipilimumab. This receptor was identified in a human donor with non-small cell lung cancer who had stable disease on radiotherapy plus ipilimumab. This chain's CDR3 is CASSRAGWNEQFF. The CDR3 DNA sequence: TGTGCCAGCTCACGGGCAGGATGGAATGAGCAGTTCTTC.